Each of the 10 T cell receptor beta chains below was sequenced from the same sample in a study of blood T cell repertoires in COVID-19. The method was immunoSEQ multiplex PCR; TCRdb's version includes in-frame clones alone and lacks a portion of them. There are approximately 210,000 clones in the sample; around 89% occur only once, and 4.5% to 5.5% lies in the top ten. Sequencing was done on a sample of peripheral blood. The receptors derive from a woman between 40 and 50 years old with acute or convalescent COVID-19.

V gene TRBV25-1 combines with J gene TRBJ1-1, with D possibly matching TRBD1 (5 bases). Trimming shortened V by 6 bases and J by 1 base, and 18 bases separated the two germline ends. The CDR3 sequence is 16 residues long. CDR1 MGHDK and CDR2 SYGVNS come from the germline V gene. The CDR3 sequence: CASSEGGATGNTEAFF. CDR3 nucleotides: TGTGCCAGCAGCGAGGGAGGGGCGACTGGGAACACTGAAGCTTTCTTT.

The V gene is TRBV10-3, the J gene TRBJ2-1, with 7 bases identical to TRBD2. J was trimmed by 7 bases and V by 3 bases; bases with no gene match: 0. CDR1 is ENHRY, CDR2 SYGVKD, per germline. The CDR3 length is 12 residues. Written as DNA, the CDR3 is TGTGCCATCAGTGACGGGGGGAATGAGCAGTTCTTC. Protein product: CAISDGGNEQFF.

The V call is TRBV10-3, the J call TRBJ2-2; 9 nucleotides agree with TRBD1. Germline-derived CDR1 and CDR2 are ENHRY and SYGVKD. The junction had 11 bases not matched to a gene; V was cut back by 3 bases and J by 6 bases. The CDR3 is 17 amino acids. The CDR3 reads CAISESKGQGGPGELFF. In DNA form, the CDR3 reads TGTGCCATCAGTGAAAGTAAGGGACAGGGTGGCCCCGGGGAGCTGTTTTTT.

This sequence joins TRBV5-8 and TRBJ1-5; possible D gene TRBD1, 5 bases. V lost 6 bases and J 6 bases, leaving 13 bases between the germline ends. The length of the CDR3 is 13 residues. Germline values: CDR1 SGHTS, CDR2 YDEGEE. The CDR3 bases are TGTGCCAGCACCTCCCTAACAGGTCAGCCCCAGCATTTT. Translated, it gives CASTSLTGQPQHF. The whole variable domain, remainder taken from reference TRBV5-8 and TRBJ1-5, is EAGVTQSPTHLIKTRGQQATLRCSPISGHTSVYWYQQALGLGLQFLLWYDEGEERNRGNFPPRFSGRQFPNYSSELNVNALELEDSALYLCASTSLTGQPQHFGDGTRLSIL.

The rearrangement uses TRBV6-5 and TRBJ1-2, with D possibly TRBD1 on 5 matching bases. The CDR3 is 15 residues long. Deletions cut 2 bases from V and 1 base from J, with 11 bases between. Germline assignment: CDR1 MNHEY and CDR2 SVGAGI. The CDR3 here is CASSYDSPLNYGYTF. CDR3 bases: TGTGCCAGCAGTTACGACAGCCCTCTTAACTATGGCTACACCTTC.

The chain couples TRBV9 to TRBJ1-2; 9 nucleotides agree with TRBD1. The J segment lost 2 bases and the V segment lost 4 bases, leaving 3 bases of the junction unmatched. This CDR3 comprises 14 residues. Germline V CDR1 and CDR2: SGDLS, YYNGEE. The DNA of the CDR3 is TGTGCCAGCAGCCCCGGGACAGGGAACTATGGCTACACCTTC. Translation gives CASSPGTGNYGYTF.

The chain uses TRBV29-1 and TRBJ1-1; D is uncertain. The germline V and J ends were trimmed by 7 bases and 4 bases, with 10 bases remaining between them. Germline assignment: CDR1 SQVTM and CDR2 ANQGSEA. This CDR3 is built from 11 residues. CDR3 region: CSAREVTEAFF. CDR3 DNA sequence: TGCAGCGCGCGGGAAGTCACTGAAGCTTTCTTT.

The chain links TRBV5-5 to TRBJ2-7; TRBD2 might be the D (6 bases). V was shortened by 4 bases and J by 4 bases, with 18 bases between the two germline ends. Germline V lookup: CDR1 SGHKS, CDR2 YYEKEE (reference sequence). The CDR3 totals 15 residues. Here the CDR3 reads CASSESWGVLYEQYV. CDR3 sequence (DNA): TGTGCCAGCAGCGAATCTTGGGGGGTCTTGTACGAGCAGTACGTC.

The V gene is TRBV13, the J gene TRBJ1-2; 10 positions match TRBD1. The V segment lost 3 bases and the J segment 3 bases; nucleotides outside the gene matches: 1. The CDR3 spans 14 residues. Germline V gene lookup returns CDR1 PRHDT and CDR2 FYEKMQ (reference sequence). The CDR3 sequence is CASSFGQGDYGYTF. CDR3 in DNA: TGTGCCAGCAGCTTTGGACAGGGGGACTATGGCTACACCTTC.

The chain couples TRBV2 to TRBJ1-4, with 7 bases matching TRBD1. Germline assignment: CDR1 SNHLY and CDR2 FYNNEI. V was clipped by 5 bases and J by 6 bases; unmatched bases: 15. The CDR3 has 17 residues. In nucleotides, the CDR3 is TGTGCCAGCAGTCGCCAAAGGGACAGTCTCTACCATGAAAAACTGTTTTTT. Encoded protein: CASSRQRDSLYHEKLFF.